There are many counts of the clone carrying this T cell receptor (beta chain). The antigen remains unidentified. The data derive from a study of breast tumors, draining lymph nodes, adjacent tissues. Study-level findings and limits: Tumor TCR diversity was below lymph nodes but above nontumor tissue. Compared with basal-like, luminal-like tumors shared significantly more repertoire with nontumor tissue. Data only fit, rather than demonstrated, lymph node origin of most tumor T cells. The data were judged consistent with most tumor T cells coming from lymph node and expanding in tumor.

Samples came from axillary lymph nodes draining the breast cancer. Each CDR3 protein is one row after TCRdb ran MiXCR on the multiplex PCR reads. The table shows 180,000 or so distinct CDR3 sequences, with approximately 33% occurring only once. This CDR3 has 15 amino acids. In germline, CDR1 is DFQATT, CDR2 SNEGSKA (reference sequence). J was trimmed by 4 bases and V by 0 bases; bases with no gene match: 3. The rearrangement uses TRBV20-1 and TRBJ2-7, with 13 positions matching TRBD2. The specimen sequenced was axillary lymph node tissue. The sequence came from a female donor with breast cancer. Some clones in this sample may be carry-over from other donors' samples. CDR3 in amino acids: CSARETSGGRYEQYF. For the CDR3, the DNA is TGCAGTGCTAGAGAGACTAGCGGGGGGCGTTACGAGCAGTACTTC.